What follows are 26 T cell receptor beta chains derived from one specimen sequenced in a study of T-cell reconstitution after alpha-beta-depleted transplantation in children. During its preparation, the TCRbeta library received unique molecular identifiers. Using its own MiXCR run on the PCR reads, TCRdb lists one record per CDR3 protein. The sample consists of about a million distinct CDR3 sequences, roughly 29% of them appearing once. The input for sequencing was PBMCs, mostly from graft donor cells, taken 360 days after TCRalphabeta/CD19-depleted stem cell transplant. These receptors all come from a boy under three years old who had a stem cell transplant for SCID, so the T cells may come from the graft donor.

This clonotype has just a few counts. V usage is TRBV25-1 and J usage is TRBJ2-1, with 7 nucleotides matching TRBD2. Germline V gives CDR1 MGHDK, CDR2 SYGVNS. The CDR3 totals 13 residues. CDR3 amino acids: CARVQRGHNEQFF. The CDR3 nucleotides read TGTGCTAGAGTTCAGCGGGGCCACAATGAGCAGTTCTTC.

In DNA, the CDR3 is TGTGCCAGCAGTCAGCTGGTGCTCTCCTATAATTCACCCCTCCACTTT. Translation: CASSQLVLSYNSPLHF. V usage is TRBV5-5 and J usage is TRBJ1-6, with D uncertain. Trimming stripped 5 bases from V and 0 bases from J, with 12 bases between. The CDR3 covers 16 residues. The germline V gene encodes CDR1 SGHKS and CDR2 YYEKEE (reference sequence).

The J gene is TRBJ2-7, the V gene TRBV19; 7 positions agree with TRBD1. Germline-derived CDR1 and CDR2 are LNHDA and SQIVND (reference sequence). The CDR3 sequence is 15 residues long. The junction had 6 bases not matched to a gene; V was cut back by 1 base and J by 3 bases. The CDR3 DNA reads TGTGCCAGTAGTATAGGACAGGGTAATTTCTACGAGCAGTACTTC. The encoded protein is CASSIGQGNFYEQYF.

The V gene is TRBV29-1, the J gene TRBJ2-6; the D is unclear. Germline lookup yields CDR1 SQVTM and CDR2 ANQGSEA. Trimming took off 1 base at V and 4 bases at J, with 14 bases between the two ends. CDR3 length equals 16 residues. The CDR3 region is CSVEGSTFSGANVLTF. The DNA for the CDR3 is TGCAGCGTTGAAGGCTCGACATTCTCGGGGGCCAACGTCCTGACTTTC.

The gene calls are TRBV7-8 and TRBJ2-1; TRBD2 matches at 7 bases. V trimming: 1 base; J trimming: 6 bases; junction bases outside the gene matches: 3. The CDR3 runs to 14 residues. In germline, CDR1 is SGHVS, CDR2 FQNEAQ. The CDR3 region is CASSLDRLANEQFF. The CDR3 nucleotides are TGTGCCAGCAGCTTAGACCGACTAGCCAATGAGCAGTTCTTC. Full variable domain (remainder filled in from reference TRBV7-8 and TRBJ2-1): GAGVSQSPRYKVAKRGQDVALRCDPISGHVSLFWYQQALGQGPEFLTYFQNEAQLDKSGLPSDRFFAERPEGSVSTLKIQRTQQEDSAVYLCASSLDRLANEQFFGPGTRLTVL.

This clonotype was found a few times. The chain recombines TRBV20-1 with TRBJ2-7; no definite D call. Germline lookup yields CDR1 DFQATT and CDR2 SNEGSKA (reference sequence). This CDR3 has 14 residues. V was trimmed by 0 bases and J by 0 bases, leaving 9 bases between them. For the CDR3, the DNA is TGCAGTGCTAGAGAAGACATGGTCTCCTACGAGCAGTACTTC. Translating it yields CSAREDMVSYEQYF.

V is TRBV12-3 or TRBV12-4 and J is TRBJ2-2; 14 positions agree with TRBD2. With V trimmed by 6 bases and J by 5 bases, 8 bases remained unmatched. The CDR3 runs 17 residues. This CDR3 is CASSTTSGGARTGELFF. The CDR3 coding sequence is TGTGCCAGCAGCACGACTAGCGGGGGGGCCCGAACCGGGGAGCTGTTTTTT.

J is TRBJ1-2 and V is TRBV12-3 or TRBV12-4; D may be TRBD1 (6 bases). The CDR3 totals 14 residues. The V and J ends lost 3 bases and 7 bases respectively, with 15 bases between them. This CDR3 reads CASSFQGLGSGYTF. In nucleotides, the CDR3 is TGTGCCAGCAGTTTCCAGGGGCTCGGGAGTGGCTACACCTTC.

This rearrangement joins TRBV12-3 or TRBV12-4 to TRBJ1-2; D remains ambiguous. V was shortened by 4 bases and J by 5 bases, with 5 bases between the two germline ends. The CDR3 runs 11 residues. This CDR3 is CASSSAYGYTF. The CDR3 DNA sequence: TGTGCCAGCAGTTCGGCTTATGGCTACACCTTC.

This clonotype was seen more than once but under ten times. This chain uses TRBV10-3 with TRBJ2-1; D gene uncertain. Germline CDR1 and CDR2: ENHRY and SYGVKD. This CDR3 has 13 residues. V was shortened by 4 bases and J by 9 bases, with 13 bases between the two germline ends. The CDR3, as DNA: TGTGCCATCAGTGGGGGTCCTAGAGGTGAGCAGTTCTTC. Protein sequence: CAISGGPRGEQFF.

The rearrangement uses TRBV29-1 and TRBJ2-1; 8 positions agree with TRBD2. J gave up 9 bases and V 6 bases, and 10 bases lay outside the gene matches. This CDR3 contains 13 residues. Germline CDR1 reads SQVTM; CDR2 reads ANQGSEA. Here the CDR3 reads CSVWGTSRREQFF. CDR3 DNA sequence: TGCAGCGTGTGGGGGACTAGTCGCCGTGAGCAGTTCTTC.

This clonotype has only a few counts. This chain's CDR3 is CASSLSGLAGGQETQYF. Here the CDR3 DNA reads TGTGCCAGCAGCTTAAGTGGCCTAGCGGGGGGGCAAGAGACCCAGTACTTC. The genes are TRBV7-2 and TRBJ2-5; 12 nucleotides agree with TRBD2. This CDR3 spans 17 amino acids. Germline CDR1 SGHTA, CDR2 FQGNSA. V was pared by 2 bases and J by 2 bases, with 6 bases of the junction left unmatched.

J is TRBJ1-4 and V is TRBV18; no clear D gene. CDR1 and CDR2 (germline): KGHSH, LQKENI. This CDR3 is built from 16 residues. V was clipped by 1 base and J by 0 bases, with 9 bases between them. In DNA, the CDR3 is TGTGCCAGCTCACCACGGATCGTAGCAACTAATGAAAAACTGTTTTTT. Protein product: CASSPRIVATNEKLFF.

This chain joins TRBV4-1 and TRBJ1-2, with a weak D call TRBD1 (5 bases). CDR1 is MGHRA and CDR2 is YSYEKL in the germline V gene. The CDR3 length is 13 residues. Trimming cost V 4 bases and J 3 bases, with 9 bases left between them. In DNA, the CDR3 is TGCGCCAGCAGCCCGGACAAGTACTATGGCTACACCTTC. It encodes CASSPDKYYGYTF.

The CDR3 region has the DNA TGCAGTGCTAGAGACCCTGGATACTATAGCAATCAGCCCCAGCATTTT. Its translation: CSARDPGYYSNQPQHF. The chain joins TRBV20-1 to TRBJ1-5; D remains ambiguous. The CDR3 covers 16 residues. Germline assignment: CDR1 DFQATT and CDR2 SNEGSKA (reference sequence). V was pared by 0 bases and J by 0 bases, with 12 bases between.

This clonotype was observed a few times. The chain has TRBV9 and TRBJ1-6; tentatively, D is TRBD1 (6 bases). V lost 4 bases to trimming and J lost 10 bases, with 18 bases between them. Germline CDR1 reads SGDLS; CDR2 reads YYNGEE. CDR3 size: 15 residues. CDR3 DNA sequence: TGTGCCAGCAGCCCCTACCAGGGGTCTCGCTCACCCCTCCACTTT. Amino acids: CASSPYQGSRSPLHF.

This clonotype has only a few counts. The rearrangement joins TRBV9 to TRBJ2-7; D unclear. Germline V CDR1 and CDR2: SGDLS, YYNGEE. Trimming pared 3 bases from V and 1 base from J, leaving 8 bases between. CDR3 length: 13 amino acids. This chain's CDR3 is CASSGLLSYEQYF. CDR3 coding DNA: TGTGCCAGCAGCGGCTTACTTTCCTACGAGCAGTACTTC.

The V call is TRBV20-1, the J call TRBJ2-1, with 12 bases fitting TRBD2. J gave up 6 bases and V 6 bases, and 3 bases lay outside the gene matches. CDR1 DFQATT and CDR2 SNEGSKA come from the germline V gene (reference sequence). The CDR3 loop spans 13 amino acids. The CDR3 DNA sequence: TGCAGTGCACCTAGCGGGGGGGCCAATGAGCAGTTCTTC. Translation gives CSAPSGGANEQFF.

This clonotype appeared a few times. The V and J genes are TRBV19 and TRBJ2-1; D is tentatively TRBD1 or TRBD2 (5 bases each). The CDR3 is 13 residues long. The ends were cut back, 5 bases at V and 7 bases at J, with 12 bases in the middle. Germline loops: CDR1 LNHDA, CDR2 SQIVND (reference sequence). The CDR3 nucleotides read TGTGCCAGTAGTCCCGGGGCATCAAATGAGCAGTTCTTC. The encoded protein is CASSPGASNEQFF. Based on the CDR3 plus reference TRBV19 and TRBJ2-1, the full variable domain is DGGITQSPKYLFRKEGQNVTLSCEQNLNHDAMYWYRQDPGQGLRLIYYSQIVNDFQKGDIAEGYSVSREKKESFPLTVTSAQKNPTAFYLCASSPGASNEQFFGPGTRLTVL.

The sample holds a few counts of this clonotype. The rearrangement uses TRBV20-1 and TRBJ2-5, with TRBD1 matching 9 bases. This CDR3 is 16 amino acids long. V shed 3 bases, J shed 2 bases, and the junction held 10 bases outside the gene matches. CDR1 DFQATT and CDR2 SNEGSKA come from the germline V gene (reference sequence). CDR3 protein: CSASIPGQGGQETQYF. The DNA of the CDR3 is TGCAGTGCTAGTATCCCGGGACAGGGAGGACAAGAGACCCAGTACTTC.

The chain carries TRBV6-2 or TRBV6-3 and TRBJ2-3; D is ambiguous. V was shortened by 6 bases and J by 0 bases, with 13 bases between the two germline ends. There are 15 residues in the CDR3. Germline V gene sequence: CDR1 MNHEY, CDR2 SVGEGT. DNA of the CDR3: TGTGCCAGCAGGGAACAGACGCGTAGCACAGATACGCAGTATTTT. Its translation is CASREQTRSTDTQYF.

This clonotype was picked up a small number of times. The chain carries TRBV3-1 and TRBJ2-1, with TRBD2 identical over 8 bases. There are 12 residues in the CDR3. CDR1 and CDR2 from the germline V gene are LGHDT and YNNKEL (reference sequence). V gave up 4 bases and J gave up 9 bases; unmatched junction bases: 2. For the CDR3, the DNA is TGTGCCAGCAGCCTCCGGGAGGGTGAGCAGTTCTTC. The encoded protein is CASSLREGEQFF.

This clonotype has just a few counts. This chain uses TRBV29-1 with TRBJ1-2; D may be TRBD1 (6 bases). V lost 3 bases and J lost 3, with 14 bases in between. Germline V gives CDR1 SQVTM, CDR2 ANQGSEA. The CDR3 has 14 residues. The CDR3: CSVEPQGFDYGYTF. The CDR3 DNA follows: TGCAGCGTTGAGCCACAGGGTTTTGACTATGGCTACACCTTC.

The rearrangement links TRBV18 to TRBJ1-6, with no clear D. Germline V lookup: CDR1 KGHSH, CDR2 LQKENI. This CDR3 is 15 amino acids long. V lost 3 bases, J lost 5 bases, and 11 bases lay in between. CDR3 DNA: TGTGCCAGCTCACCTCGGGAGGCTAATAATTCACCCCTCCACTTT. Amino acids: CASSPREANNSPLHF.

The J gene is TRBJ2-1, the V gene TRBV5-1; weak D call: TRBD1 (6 bases). CDR1 SGHRS and CDR2 YFSETQ come from the germline V gene. The CDR3 has 14 residues. V was pared by 2 bases and J by 6 bases, with 12 bases between. The CDR3 protein is CASSFQGKGNEQFF. The CDR3 nucleotides are TGCGCCAGCAGCTTCCAGGGGAAAGGCAATGAGCAGTTCTTC. Variable domain in full (rest from reference TRBV5-1 and TRBJ2-1): KAGVTQTPRYLIKTRGQQVTLSCSPISGHRSVSWYQQTPGQGLQFLFEYFSETQRNKGNFPGRFSGRQFSNSRSEMNVSTLELGDSALYLCASSFQGKGNEQFFGPGTRLTVL.

The rearrangement joins TRBV2 to TRBJ2-7; no definite D call. The V gene's germline CDR1 is SNHLY and CDR2 FYNNEI. CDR3 length: 14 residues. The V end was cut by 6 bases, the J end by 5 bases, with 17 bases between. The DNA for the CDR3 is TGTGCCAGCAGCGCCGGCCCATTACCCCACGAGCAGTACTTC. Its translation: CASSAGPLPHEQYF.